These 29 T cell receptor beta chains originate from one sample sequenced in a study of early T cells in non-severe SARS-CoV-2 infection. TCRdb itself ran the 5' RACE reads through MiXCR, one entry per CDR3 protein. The table records under 70,000 distinct CDR3 sequences, 5% to 6.5% of them present only once. The specimen comprised whole blood, sampled at baseline. The receptors originated from an adult who was a healthcare worker with PCR-confirmed SARS-CoV-2 infection or an uninfected control (not recorded which).

Many counts were recorded for this clonotype. The chain recombines TRBV3-1 with TRBJ1-2; D not certain. The ends were cut back, 4 bases at V and 4 bases at J, with 7 bases in the middle. CDR1 is LGHDT and CDR2 is YNNKEL in the germline V gene (reference sequence). The CDR3 has 12 amino acids. CDR3 nucleotide sequence: TGTGCCAGCAGCCGGGTCTCCTATGGCTACACCTTC. Amino acid sequence: CASSRVSYGYTF.

Ten or more counts support this clonotype. V usage is TRBV5-6 and J usage is TRBJ2-2; weak D call: TRBD2 (6 bases). V lost 0 bases to trimming and J lost 6 bases, with 9 bases between them. Germline assignment: CDR1 SGHDT and CDR2 YYEEEE. This CDR3 has 14 residues. Here the CDR3 DNA reads TGTGCCAGCAGCTTGGGCGGGATGGCCGGGGAGCTGTTTTTT. It specifies CASSLGGMAGELFF. Together with reference TRBV5-6 and TRBJ2-2, the CDR3 gives the full variable domain: DAGVTQSPTHLIKTRGQQVTLRCSPKSGHDTVSWYQQALGQGPQFIFQYYEEEERQRGNFPDRFSGHQFPNYSSELNVNALLLGDSALYLCASSLGGMAGELFFGEGSRLTVL.

The J gene is TRBJ2-2, the V gene TRBV27; D might be TRBD2 (5 bases). The CDR3 spans 16 residues. Per germline, CDR1 MNHEY and CDR2 SMNVEV (reference sequence). The V gene lost 5 bases and the J gene lost 0 bases, with 13 bases spanning the gap. DNA for the CDR3: TGTGCCAGCAGTCTAACCGGGATCTCGAACACCGGGGAGCTGTTTTTT. It codes for CASSLTGISNTGELFF.

Comments on this clonotype: One base away lies a much larger clone, so this may be a sequencing read error. V usage is TRBV28 and J usage is TRBJ1-1; D is uncertain. The CDR3 spans 13 residues. Germline CDR1 reads MDHEN; CDR2 reads SYDVKM. CDR3 in amino acids: CASSHFINTEALF. CDR3 nucleotide sequence: TGTGCCAGCAGTCATTTCATCAACACTGAAGCTCTTTTT.

This chain links TRBV7-8 with TRBJ2-1; 8 positions agree with TRBD1. J lost 5 bases, V lost 0 bases, and 3 bases had no gene match. This CDR3 is built from 15 residues. Germline CDR1 and CDR2: SGHVS and FQNEAQ. The CDR3 DNA sequence: TGTGCCAGCAGCTTAGCGTGGACAGGGAACAATGAGCAGTTCTTC. Translated, it gives CASSLAWTGNNEQFF.

This clonotype occurred a few times. This chain joins TRBV18 and TRBJ1-1; D not certain. Trimming cost V 3 bases and J 0 bases, with 14 bases left between them. CDR1 and CDR2 from the germline V gene are KGHSH and LQKENI. The CDR3 loop spans 16 amino acids. The CDR3 DNA follows: TGTGCCAGCTCACCGCTTACTGACGGAATGAACACTGAAGCTTTCTTT. Its protein is CASSPLTDGMNTEAFF.

This clonotype was counted only a few times. This rearrangement joins TRBV2 to TRBJ2-5; 10 bases fit TRBD2. Trimming took 4 bases from V and 4 from J; bases not matched to a gene: 12. The CDR3 is 17 residues long. Germline V lookup: CDR1 SNHLY, CDR2 FYNNEI. This CDR3 is CASSGPSGSTIRETQYF. As DNA, the CDR3 is TGTGCCAGCAGTGGCCCTAGCGGGAGTACCATACGAGAGACCCAGTACTTC.

The chain links TRBV29-1 to TRBJ1-2; unclear D gene. V lost 6 bases to trimming and J lost 7 bases, with 18 bases between them. This CDR3 contains 13 residues. Germline assignment: CDR1 SQVTM and CDR2 ANQGSEA. DNA of the CDR3: TGCAGCGTCGGAGATCGGTCAGTCTCTGGCTACACCTTC. Amino acid sequence: CSVGDRSVSGYTF.

There are a few counts of this clonotype. This sequence joins TRBV20-1 and TRBJ2-2, with 8 positions matching TRBD1. The CDR3 length is 16 residues. The V and J ends lost 0 bases and 1 base, in that order; junction bases with no gene match: 4. Germline values: CDR1 DFQATT, CDR2 SNEGSKA (reference sequence). CDR3 residues: CSARDHGQGNTGELFF. Written as DNA, the CDR3 is TGCAGTGCTAGAGATCACGGACAGGGGAACACCGGGGAGCTGTTTTTT.

This clonotype was observed many times. V usage is TRBV6-5 and J usage is TRBJ2-7; TRBD1 matches at 9 bases. V dropped 5 bases and J dropped 2; count of bases not matched to a gene: 7. Germline loops: CDR1 MNHEY, CDR2 SVGAGI. CDR3 length equals 15 residues. DNA for the CDR3: TGTGCCAGCAGTCCCTATGGGACAGGGACCTACGAGCAGTACTTC. This encodes CASSPYGTGTYEQYF.

This clonotype was counted ten times or more. The CDR3 region has the DNA TGTGCCAGCACCCTTAGCGGGAAACGTTCAGATACGCAGTATTTT. This encodes CASTLSGKRSDTQYF. The V gene is TRBV5-5, the J gene TRBJ2-3, with 8 bases fitting TRBD2. CDR1 and CDR2 (germline): SGHKS, YYEKEE (reference sequence). Trimming removed 6 bases from V and 4 bases from J; junction bases left unmatched: 10. CDR3 length: 15 residues.

This clonotype was found many times. The chain couples TRBV7-3 to TRBJ1-2; TRBD1 aligns across 8 bases. Trimming cost V 4 bases and J 8 bases; bases outside gene matches: 6. The CDR3 extends over 13 amino acids. Germline V lookup: CDR1 SGHTA, CDR2 FQGTGA. The CDR3 is CASSSQGAGGYTF. The CDR3 DNA is TGTGCCAGCAGCTCGCAGGGGGCTGGGGGCTACACCTTC.

This clonotype was found many times. V gene TRBV4-1 combines with J gene TRBJ2-7, with D possibly matching TRBD2 (5 bases). Per the germline V gene, CDR1 is MGHRA and CDR2 is YSYEKL. This CDR3 is built from 14 residues. Trimming removed 0 bases from V and 3 bases from J, with 9 bases in between. For the CDR3, the DNA is TGCGCCAGCAGCCAAGATCCTAGCAACTACGAGCAGTACTTC. As protein: CASSQDPSNYEQYF.

This clonotype was seen many times. V is TRBV18 and J is TRBJ1-4, with 8 positions matching TRBD1. Germline CDR1 is KGHSH and CDR2 is LQKENI. The junction had 2 bases not matched to a gene; V was cut back by 5 bases and J by 12 bases. This CDR3 has 11 residues. Written as DNA, the CDR3 is TGTGCCAGCTCATTGGGACAGGAACTGTTTTTT. Its translation: CASSLGQELFF. The entire variable domain, with the rest obtained from reference TRBV18 and TRBJ1-4, is as follows: NAGVMQNPRHLVRRRGQEARLRCSPMKGHSHVYWYRQLPEEGLKFMVYLQKENIIDESGMPKERFSAEFPKEGPSILRIQQVVRGDSAAYFCASSLGQELFFGSGTQLSVL.

The gene calls are TRBV6-5 and TRBJ2-2; 14 nucleotides align to TRBD2. The CDR3 covers 18 residues. Germline assignment: CDR1 MNHEY and CDR2 SVGAGI. V was pared by 0 bases and J by 5 bases, with 5 bases of the junction left unmatched. As DNA, the CDR3 is TGTGCCAGCAGTTACTCAGGGACTAGCGGGAGATTGACCGGGGAGCTGTTTTTT. Encoded protein: CASSYSGTSGRLTGELFF.

This clonotype was detected many times. This chain uses TRBV28 with TRBJ2-7, with D uncertain. Trimming cost V 1 base and J 2 bases, with 3 bases left between them. Germline V CDR1 and CDR2: MDHEN, SYDVKM. The CDR3 is 12 amino acids. CDR3 coding DNA: TGTGCCAGCAGTTTATTTACCTACGAGCAGTACTTC. This gives the protein CASSLFTYEQYF.

This clonotype was seen many times. The chain employs TRBV6-6 and TRBJ2-7, with D maybe TRBD1 (6 bases). This CDR3 is 15 amino acids long. Trimming cost V 5 bases and J 3 bases, with 17 bases left between them. Germline lookup yields CDR1 MNHNY and CDR2 SVGAGI (reference sequence). The CDR3 nucleotides read TGTGCCAGCAGTCTTCCCGGGACATTAGTCTACGAGCAGTACTTC. Protein product: CASSLPGTLVYEQYF.

Many counts were recorded for this clonotype. The chain combines TRBV29-1 with TRBJ2-7; TRBD2 matches 7 bases. Germline values: CDR1 SQVTM, CDR2 ANQGSEA. This CDR3 region has 19 residues. Trimming cost V 1 base and J 2 bases; bases outside gene matches: 20. CDR3 nucleotide sequence: TGCAGCGTTGAAGCCTCCCCGGGCCGAAGAGAGGGAGGGACCTACGAGCAGTACTTC. Amino acids: CSVEASPGRREGGTYEQYF.

Ten or more counts support this clonotype. This chain links TRBV20-1 with TRBJ2-2, with D hard to call. CDR3 length equals 13 residues. Trimming left V 3 bases short and J 1 base short, with 6 bases between. The germline V gene has CDR1 DFQATT and CDR2 SNEGSKA (reference sequence). CDR3 sequence reads: CSASGKNTGELFF. The CDR3 DNA is TGCAGTGCTAGTGGGAAGAACACCGGGGAGCTGTTTTTT.

There are many counts of this clonotype. This sequence joins TRBV10-3 and TRBJ2-7; no reliable D call. V was trimmed by 10 bases and J by 0 bases, leaving 4 bases between them. Germline V lookup: CDR1 ENHRY, CDR2 SYGVKD. This CDR3 comprises 10 residues. The CDR3 coding sequence is TGTGCCAGGATCTCCTACGAGCAGTACTTC. Translating it yields CARISYEQYF.

This clonotype was seen ten or more times. V is TRBV20-1 and J is TRBJ2-1; TRBD1 matches 9 bases. CDR1 and CDR2 from the germline V gene are DFQATT and SNEGSKA (reference sequence). The ends lost 0 bases at V and 5 bases at J; junction bases unmatched: 5. The CDR3 sequence is 15 residues long. The CDR3 sequence is CSARDSRTGDNEQFF. As DNA, the CDR3 is TGCAGTGCTAGAGATTCCAGGACAGGGGACAATGAGCAGTTCTTC.

In its sample, this clonotype was seen a few times. The chain links TRBV7-6 to TRBJ2-7; 10 positions match TRBD2. This CDR3 has 15 amino acids. Germline V CDR1 and CDR2: SGHVS, FNYEAQ. V lost 4 bases to trimming and J lost 4 bases; unmatched junction nucleotides: 7. The CDR3 region has the DNA TGTGCCAGCAGCTCGCAAATAGCGGGAGGATACGAGCAGTACTTC. Protein sequence: CASSSQIAGGYEQYF.

This clonotype was picked up many times. This sequence joins TRBV29-1 and TRBJ2-7, with D perhaps TRBD1 or TRBD2 (6 bases each). The CDR3 has 14 residues. V was shortened by 3 bases and J by 7 bases, with 19 bases between the two germline ends. The germline gives CDR1 SQVTM, CDR2 ANQGSEA. This CDR3 reads CSVDPGWGAEEQYF. The CDR3 DNA reads as TGCAGCGTTGACCCCGGGTGGGGGGCGGAGGAGCAGTACTTC.

The sample holds many counts of this clonotype. The rearrangement uses TRBV5-1 and TRBJ2-7, with 8 bases matching TRBD2. J was trimmed by 2 bases and V by 5 bases; bases with no gene match: 9. Germline CDR1 reads SGHRS; CDR2 reads YFSETQ. CDR3 length: 15 amino acids. CDR3 region: CASSPSSGRTYEQYF. The DNA of the CDR3 is TGCGCCAGCAGTCCCTCGAGCGGGAGAACCTACGAGCAGTACTTC.

V usage is TRBV20-1 and J usage is TRBJ2-2; no clear D gene. This CDR3 region has 14 residues. The V gene lost 1 base and the J gene lost 0 bases, with 6 bases spanning the gap. Germline values: CDR1 DFQATT, CDR2 SNEGSKA (reference sequence). Here the CDR3 reads CSARGDSNTGELFF. Written as DNA, the CDR3 is TGCAGTGCTAGAGGGGATTCGAACACCGGGGAGCTGTTTTTT.

This clonotype was detected ten times or more. This chain uses TRBV10-1 with TRBJ1-5; TRBD1 is a possible D gene (5 bases). V was trimmed by 2 bases and J by 5 bases, leaving 7 bases between them. Germline V lookup: CDR1 WNHNN, CDR2 SYGVQD (reference sequence). The CDR3 extends over 13 amino acids. CDR3: CASSEGAHQPQHF. The CDR3, as DNA: TGCGCCAGCAGTGAGGGGGCGCATCAGCCCCAGCATTTT.

The sample holds a few counts of this clonotype. The chain links TRBV4-3 to TRBJ2-5; D is perhaps TRBD1 or TRBD2 (5 bases each). The V and J ends lost 0 bases and 3 bases respectively, with 17 bases between them. The germline V gene has CDR1 LGHNA and CDR2 YSLEER. This CDR3 comprises 17 residues. CDR3 in DNA: TGCGCCAGCAGCCAAGATCCCCTTGGGGGAACGGAAGAGACCCAGTACTTC. Translation: CASSQDPLGGTEETQYF.

This clonotype was picked up many times. The CDR3 nucleotides read TGTGCCAGCAGTTTACCCCGCTTCAGTGAGCAGTTCTTC. It specifies CASSLPRFSEQFF. The J gene is TRBJ2-1, the V gene TRBV28, with D hard to call. V lost 2 bases and J 9 bases, leaving 11 bases between the germline ends. Per the germline V gene, CDR1 is MDHEN and CDR2 is SYDVKM. This CDR3 region has 13 residues.

This clonotype occurred many times. The genes are TRBV19 and TRBJ2-1; 7 bases line up with TRBD1. Looked up from germline, CDR1 is LNHDA and CDR2 is SQIVND (reference sequence). V lost 1 base, J lost 3 bases, and 3 bases stayed unmatched. This CDR3 contains 15 residues. In DNA form, the CDR3 reads TGTGCCAGTAGTATAGGGGACAGAGTCTACAATGAGCAGTTCTTC. It encodes CASSIGDRVYNEQFF.